Sequencing of this T cell receptor (beta chain) was carried out in a study of cytomegalovirus exposure and HLA in healthy donors. This clone showed up many times. Its antigen is unknown. PCR was performed using 60 Vbeta and 13 Jbeta primers. How the authors handled the data: A follow-up analysis tallied around 80 million unique TCR beta chains, approximately 11 million shared. Assay: immunoSEQ multiplex PCR; the TCRdb copy retains only in-frame clones and omits some. Clone size and V and J calls were adopted from that table, with D and trimming inferred from the DNA. Here the sample spans around 150,000 clones, about four fifths being singletons. The CDR3 totals 16 residues. The V gene's germline CDR1 is LNHDA and CDR2 SQIVND (reference sequence). The germline V and J ends were trimmed by 4 bases and 0 bases, with 13 bases remaining between them. Regarding the study as a whole: In an earlier analysis, most TCR beta V segments were productive about 87% or about 30% of the time. Solely CMV serostatus was available to characterize immune exposure. Altogether, 150 to 200 TCR beta chains were recorded as cytomegalovirus-associated.

Sequenced sample: PBMCs. The sequence came from a woman between 45 and 60 years old in good health and CMV-seronegative. V gene TRBV19 combines with J gene TRBJ1-3, with TRBD1 as a possible D gene (5 bases). CDR3 nucleotide sequence: TGTGCCAGTAGTAGCCCGACAGAAAGCTCTGGAAACACCATATATTTT. Translated: CASSSPTESSGNTIYF.